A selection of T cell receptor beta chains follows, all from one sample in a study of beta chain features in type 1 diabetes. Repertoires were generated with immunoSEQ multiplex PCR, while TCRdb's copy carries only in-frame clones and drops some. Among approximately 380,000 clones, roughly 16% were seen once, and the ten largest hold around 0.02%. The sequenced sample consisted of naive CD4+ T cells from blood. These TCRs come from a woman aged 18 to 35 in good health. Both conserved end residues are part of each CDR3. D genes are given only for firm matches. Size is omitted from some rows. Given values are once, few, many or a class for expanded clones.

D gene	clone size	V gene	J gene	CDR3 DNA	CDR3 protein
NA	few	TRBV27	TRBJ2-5	TGTGCCAGCAAGGTTGGGGGGGGCGGGAACCAAGAGACCCAGTACTTC	CASKVGGGGNQETQYF
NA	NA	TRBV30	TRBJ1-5	TGTGCCTGGTCCCTAAGGGGGAATCAGCCCCAGCATTTT	CAWSLRGNQPQHF
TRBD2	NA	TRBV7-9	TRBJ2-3	TGTGCCAGCAGCAACGGGACTAGCGGGAGTGGTACGCAGTATTTT	CASSNGTSGSGTQYF
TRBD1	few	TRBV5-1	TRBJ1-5	TGCGCCAGCAGCTTCGGGACAGGAGCTGGCAATCAGCCCCAGCATTTT	CASSFGTGAGNQPQHF
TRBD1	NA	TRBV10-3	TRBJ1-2	TGTGCCATCAGTGATCGGACAGGGGGCTTTGGCTACACCTTC	CAISDRTGGFGYTF
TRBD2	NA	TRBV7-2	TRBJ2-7	TGTGCCAGCAGCTTAGGGGTGGCTAGCGGGAGGAGCTACGAGCAGTACTTC	CASSLGVASGRSYEQYF
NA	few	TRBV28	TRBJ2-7	TGTGCCAGCGGCGGCGGGACTCAAAGCTACGAGCAGTACTTC	CASGGGTQSYEQYF
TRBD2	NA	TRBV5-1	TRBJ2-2	TGCGCCAGCAGCTTGGGAGCTAGCGGGAACACCGGGGAGCTGTTTTTT	CASSLGASGNTGELFF
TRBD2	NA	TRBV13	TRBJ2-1	TGTGCCAGCAGCCTACGGGGGACTAGCTATGAGCAGTTCTTC	CASSLRGTSYEQFF
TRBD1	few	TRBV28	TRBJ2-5	TGTGCCAGCAGTGGGACAGGGGGCTTGGAAGAGACCCAGTACTTC	CASSGTGGLEETQYF
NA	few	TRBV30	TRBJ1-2	TGTGCCTGGTCCCGGACGGGGGGCCATGGCTACACCTTC	CAWSRTGGHGYTF
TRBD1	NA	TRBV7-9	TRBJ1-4	TGTGCCAGCAGCGCAGGACAGGTTGGGATAGATGAAAAACTGTTTTTT	CASSAGQVGIDEKLFF
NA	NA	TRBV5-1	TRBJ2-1	TGCGCCAGCAGCTTGGTGGCAGGGGCCTACAATGAGCAGTTCTTC	CASSLVAGAYNEQFF
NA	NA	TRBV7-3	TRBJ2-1	TGTGCCAGCAGCTTAACGGGACTGGCCTCCAATGAGCAGTTCTTC	CASSLTGLASNEQFF
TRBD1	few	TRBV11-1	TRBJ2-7	TGTGCCAGCAGCTTAGCGGGGACAGGGTCCTACGAGCAGTACTTC	CASSLAGTGSYEQYF
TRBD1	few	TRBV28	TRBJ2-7	TGTGCCAGCAGTTTGACAGGGGTCCACGAGCAGTACTTC	CASSLTGVHEQYF
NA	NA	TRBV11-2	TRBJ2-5	TGTGCCAGCAGCTTAGGTCCCCAGGGACAAGAGACCCAGTACTTC	CASSLGPQGQETQYF
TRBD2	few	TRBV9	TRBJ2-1	TGTGCCAGCAGCGTAGATATAGCGGGGTACAATGAGCAGTTCTTC	CASSVDIAGYNEQFF
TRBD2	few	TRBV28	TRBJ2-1	TGTGCCAGCAGTTCCGGGGGACTAGCGGGAGAGACCTACAATGAGCAGTTCTTC	CASSSGGLAGETYNEQFF
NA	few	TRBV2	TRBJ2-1	TGTGCCAGCAATCCGGGATCCCTCAATGAGCAGTTCTTC	CASNPGSLNEQFF
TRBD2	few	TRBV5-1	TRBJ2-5	TGCGCCAGCAGCTTGGGACTAGCGGGAGGGCCGAATCAAGAGACCCAGTACTTC	CASSLGLAGGPNQETQYF
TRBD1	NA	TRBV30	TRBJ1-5	TGTGCCTGGAGACAGGGGAATAGCAATCAGCCCCAGCATTTT	CAWRQGNSNQPQHF
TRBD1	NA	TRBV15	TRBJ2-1	TGTGCCACCAGCAGAGGACAGGGGGCTTTCTACAATGAGCAGTTCTTC	CATSRGQGAFYNEQFF
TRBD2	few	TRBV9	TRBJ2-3	TGTGCCAGCAGCGTAGTAGGCGGGAGGCTTCCAGATACGCAGTATTTT	CASSVVGGRLPDTQYF
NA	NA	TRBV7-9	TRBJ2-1	TGTGCCAGCAGCTCCCCCTTTCGGGAACCAAATGAGCAGTTCTTC	CASSSPFREPNEQFF
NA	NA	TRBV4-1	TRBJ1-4	TGCGCCAGCAGCCGACAGGAAACTTCAACTAATGAAAAACTGTTTTTT	CASSRQETSTNEKLFF
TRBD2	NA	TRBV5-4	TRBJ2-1	TGTGCCAGCAGCCGGGGACTAGCAGGCTACAATGAGCAGTTCTTC	CASSRGLAGYNEQFF
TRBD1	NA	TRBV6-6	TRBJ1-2	TGTGCCAGCAGTTACGACAGGGGAAACTATGGCTACACCTTC	CASSYDRGNYGYTF
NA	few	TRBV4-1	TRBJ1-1	TGCGCCAGCAGCCAAGATATATGGAGAAACACTGAAGCTTTCTTT	CASSQDIWRNTEAFF
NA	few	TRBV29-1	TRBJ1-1	TGCAGCGTTGTTCGAAATAACCAGGGGAGTGAAGCTTTCTTT	CSVVRNNQGSEAFF
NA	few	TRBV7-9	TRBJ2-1	TGTGCCAGCAGCTTACTGGGAGCGAAAAAGTTCTTC	CASSLLGAKKFF
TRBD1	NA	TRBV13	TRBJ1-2	TGTGCCAGCAGCGTAAGGGACAGGGTGGTATATGGCTACACCTTC	CASSVRDRVVYGYTF
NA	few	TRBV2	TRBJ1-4	TGTGCCAGCAGGCCACCAGCACGGGGGGAAAAACTGTTTTTT	CASRPPARGEKLFF
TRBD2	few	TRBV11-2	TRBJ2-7	TGTGCCAGCAGCCTAGCAACTAGCGGGAGTCTCTACGAGCAGTACTTC	CASSLATSGSLYEQYF
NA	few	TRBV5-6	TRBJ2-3	TGTGCCAGCAGCTTGGAAGATCGAGGTACGCAGTATTTT	CASSLEDRGTQYF
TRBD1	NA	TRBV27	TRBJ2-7	TGTGCCAGCAGTTTATCGGCCGGGGACAGACGCTACGAGCAGTACTTC	CASSLSAGDRRYEQYF
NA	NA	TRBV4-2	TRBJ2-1	TGTGCCAGCAGCCCTAATGTTCATGAGCAGTTCTTC	CASSPNVHEQFF
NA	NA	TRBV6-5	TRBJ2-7	TGTGCCAGCAGTTACTCGCAGGGCGCCTCCTACGAGCAGTACTTC	CASSYSQGASYEQYF
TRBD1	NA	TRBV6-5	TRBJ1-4	TGTGCCAGCAGTTCGACCTCCGGGACAGCTAATGAAAAACTGTTTTTT	CASSSTSGTANEKLFF
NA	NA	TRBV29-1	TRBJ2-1	TGCAGCGCCGGGATCACCAATGAGCAGTTCTTC	CSAGITNEQFF